These 26 T cell receptor beta chains were all obtained from the same sample, sequenced in a study of CD8 T cells in Susac syndrome. An input of about 0.5 to 1 ug of RNA was subjected to reverse transcription using random hexamers. TCRdb called the immunoSEQ multiplex PCR reads again in MiXCR, with one record for every CDR3 protein. Of about 200,000 distinct CDR3 sequences in the sample, around nine tenths were seen once. What was sequenced was CD4+ T cells from PBMCs. The receptors were gathered from a human donor with Susac syndrome.

The chain has TRBV6-5 and TRBJ2-7; a possible D gene is TRBD2 (5 bases). The CDR3 totals 15 residues. V was pared by 0 bases and J by 7 bases, with 16 bases between. The germline gives CDR1 MNHEY, CDR2 SVGAGI. The CDR3 spells CASSYSLAPSGEQYF. The CDR3 region has the DNA TGTGCCAGCAGTTACTCGCTAGCCCCCTCGGGGGAGCAGTACTTC.

This clonotype came up once. This chain connects TRBV20-1 to TRBJ2-5; 8 positions match TRBD2. Germline V gives CDR1 DFQATT, CDR2 SNEGSKA (reference sequence). Trimming took 6 bases from V and 3 from J; bases not matched to a gene: 3. The CDR3 has 12 residues. The CDR3, as DNA: TGCAGTGCCCGGGGGGGCGAAGAGACCCAGTACTTC. Translated, it gives CSARGGEETQYF.

The rearrangement joins TRBV24-1 to TRBJ2-7, with TRBD1 identical over 10 bases. V lost 4 bases and J lost 3; bases outside the gene matches: 8. CDR1 and CDR2 from the germline V gene are KGHDR and SFDVKD. The CDR3 runs 16 residues. CDR3 sequence reads: CATSEQGQGENYEQYF. As DNA, the CDR3 is TGTGCCACCAGTGAGCAAGGACAGGGGGAGAACTACGAGCAGTACTTC.

This chain joins TRBV30 and TRBJ1-6; no reliable D call. V lost 2 bases and J lost 15, with 14 bases in between. Germline V gives CDR1 GTSNPN, CDR2 SVGIG (reference sequence). The CDR3 loop spans 12 amino acids. CDR3 DNA sequence: TGTGCCTGGAGTCAGGTTGGGTTTCTCCTCCACTTT. Residues: CAWSQVGFLLHF. The full variable domain, in which reference TRBV30 and TRBJ1-6 provide the parts outside the CDR3, is SQTIHQWPATLVQPVGSPLSLECTVEGTSNPNLYWYRQAAGRGLQLLFYSVGIGQISSEVPQNLSASRPQDRQFILSSKKLLLSDSGFYLCAWSQVGFLLHFGNGTRLTVT.

This chain links TRBV3-1 with TRBJ2-4; maybe TRBD2 (5 bases). This CDR3 has 13 residues. The germline CDR1 and CDR2 sequences are LGHDT and YNNKEL (reference sequence). The V end lost 3 bases, the J end lost 9 bases, and 12 bases lay between the germline ends. CDR3 in DNA: TGTGCCAGCAGCCAGTTCGGGGTCTTCATTCAGTACTTC. Translating gives CASSQFGVFIQYF.

V is TRBV2 and J is TRBJ1-6, with D unclear. This CDR3 is built from 15 residues. CDR1 and CDR2 from the germline V gene are SNHLY and FYNNEI. With 1 base removed from V and 4 bases from J, the gap between germline ends came to 8 bases. As DNA, the CDR3 is TGTGCCAGCAGTGAAGGGACCGTTTATAATTCACCCCTCCACTTT. Its translation is CASSEGTVYNSPLHF.

The chain carries TRBV5-1 and TRBJ2-1, with 9 bases matching TRBD1. From germline, CDR1 is SGHRS and CDR2 YFSETQ. This CDR3 is 18 amino acids long. Losses at the gene ends were 3 bases for V and 3 bases for J; bases not matched to a gene: 13. The CDR3 is CASSSSGTGKTFYNEQFF. Written as DNA, the CDR3 is TGCGCCAGCAGCTCCTCCGGGACAGGGAAAACCTTCTACAATGAGCAGTTCTTC. The full variable domain, rest sourced from reference TRBV5-1 and TRBJ2-1, is KAGVTQTPRYLIKTRGQQVTLSCSPISGHRSVSWYQQTPGQGLQFLFEYFSETQRNKGNFPGRFSGRQFSNSRSEMNVSTLELGDSALYLCASSSSGTGKTFYNEQFFGPGTRLTVL.

The chain is built from TRBV6-5 and TRBJ1-2; D is unclear. The CDR3 runs 14 residues. V lost 5 bases and J lost 5, with 15 bases in between. Germline CDR1 MNHEY, CDR2 SVGAGI. The CDR3 is CASSADFAIYGYTF. CDR3 nucleotide sequence: TGTGCCAGCAGTGCCGACTTCGCGATATATGGCTACACCTTC.

Only a few counts were recorded for this clonotype. The chain has TRBV5-1 and TRBJ2-7; D is unclear. Trimming removed 5 bases from V and 2 bases from J, with 11 bases in between. CDR1 is SGHRS and CDR2 is YFSETQ in the germline V gene. This CDR3 is built from 13 residues. DNA of the CDR3: TGCGCCAGCAGACCATCCGGAACCTACGAGCAGTACTTC. Translating it yields CASRPSGTYEQYF.

The J gene is TRBJ2-1, the V gene TRBV6-6; 7 bases agree with TRBD2. J lost 3 bases, V lost 6 bases, and 8 bases had no gene match. The CDR3 consists of 15 residues. Germline V gives CDR1 MNHNY, CDR2 SVGAGI (reference sequence). As DNA, the CDR3 is TGTGCCAGCAGCCGACTGGCGGGGGACTACAATGAGCAGTTCTTC. It translates to CASSRLAGDYNEQFF.

CDR3 residues: CASSQDRAGTSSGANVLTF. Written as DNA, the CDR3 is TGCGCCAGCAGCCAAGATAGGGCAGGGACGAGCTCTGGGGCCAACGTCCTGACTTTC. The V gene is TRBV4-1, the J gene TRBJ2-6; D is possibly TRBD1 or TRBD2 (5 bases each). Germline V gene data show CDR1 as MGHRA and CDR2 as YSYEKL. Trimming stripped 0 bases from V and 0 bases from J, with 15 bases between. The CDR3 has 19 residues.

The genes are TRBV24-1 and TRBJ2-1; D gene unclear. The CDR3 length is 11 residues. Between the trimmed V and J ends, which lost 5 bases and 7 bases, there was a span of 5 bases. CDR1 KGHDR and CDR2 SFDVKD come from the germline V gene. The CDR3: CATSVTNEQFF. CDR3 bases: TGTGCCACCAGTGTAACGAATGAGCAGTTCTTC.

The chain joins TRBV12-3 or TRBV12-4 to TRBJ1-2, with 7 positions matching TRBD1. There are 15 residues in the CDR3. The V segment lost 3 bases and the J segment 0 bases; nucleotides outside the gene matches: 4. In DNA, the CDR3 is TGTGCCAGCAGTTTGACCGGGACAGCTAACTATGGCTACACCTTC. This sequence encodes CASSLTGTANYGYTF.

The V gene is TRBV3-1, the J gene TRBJ1-2; tentatively, D is TRBD1 (5 bases). Trimming removed 7 bases from V and 7 bases from J, with 22 bases in between. Germline V CDR1 and CDR2: LGHDT, YNNKEL (reference sequence). The CDR3 is 15 amino acids. The DNA for the CDR3 is TGTGCCAGCACCCCCAGCGGGGGTTGGTTGGCTGGCTACACCTTC. Protein sequence: CASTPSGGWLAGYTF.

This rearrangement joins TRBV20-1 to TRBJ1-1, with 8 nucleotides matching TRBD1. The junction had 7 bases not matched to a gene; V was cut back by 1 base and J by 6 bases. The CDR3 consists of 14 residues. Germline assignment: CDR1 DFQATT and CDR2 SNEGSKA (reference sequence). CDR3 region: CSARGRTGGAEAFF. In nucleotides, the CDR3 is TGCAGTGCTAGAGGCCGAACAGGGGGAGCTGAAGCTTTCTTT.

CDR3 residues: CASSVGLAGIYNEQFF. As DNA, the CDR3 is TGTGCCAGCAGCGTAGGACTAGCGGGGATATACAATGAGCAGTTCTTC. The chain couples TRBV9 to TRBJ2-1, with 11 bases that match TRBD2. CDR1 is SGDLS, CDR2 YYNGEE, per germline. V shed 0 bases and J 4 bases; nucleotides not matched to a gene: 3. The CDR3 covers 16 residues.

V gene TRBV18 combines with J gene TRBJ1-5; TRBD1 aligns across 7 bases. V was pared by 8 bases and J by 0 bases, with 10 bases of the junction left unmatched. Germline V gene lookup returns CDR1 KGHSH and CDR2 LQKENI. CDR3 length: 16 amino acids. This CDR3 reads CASAQWTGSSNQPQHF. CDR3 bases: TGTGCCAGCGCACAGTGGACAGGTTCTAGCAATCAGCCCCAGCATTTT.

This chain links TRBV20-1 with TRBJ2-7; possibly TRBD1 for D (5 bases). Germline values: CDR1 DFQATT, CDR2 SNEGSKA (reference sequence). This CDR3 comprises 14 residues. Trimming removed 2 bases at V and 0 bases at J, with 11 bases between. CDR3 region: CSARSDRSSYEQYF. CDR3 in DNA: TGCAGTGCTAGATCTGACAGAAGCTCCTACGAGCAGTACTTC.

This clonotype turned up a few times. The V gene is TRBV20-1, the J gene TRBJ2-7; 8 nucleotides match TRBD2. Germline trimming cut 5 bases from V and 2 bases from J; bases unmatched to any gene: 8. CDR1 is DFQATT and CDR2 is SNEGSKA in the germline V gene (reference sequence). The CDR3 is 14 residues long. The CDR3 region has the DNA TGCAGTGCTGGCGGGGGGCGAGTGCCCTACGAGCAGTACTTC. Protein product: CSAGGGRVPYEQYF.

The chain carries TRBV3-1 and TRBJ2-3; 8 bases align to TRBD2. Looked up from germline, CDR1 is LGHDT and CDR2 is YNNKEL (reference sequence). This CDR3 has 18 residues. J was trimmed by 4 bases and V by 1 base; bases with no gene match: 13. CDR3 nucleotide sequence: TGTGCCAGCAGCCAAGTTGGTTCGGGAGGGCCGATCGCAGATACGCAGTATTTT. Amino acid sequence: CASSQVGSGGPIADTQYF.

This clonotype has a single count. This chain connects TRBV20-1 to TRBJ2-3; 9 nucleotides agree with TRBD2. Trimming at V came to 3 bases and at J to 0 bases, leaving 7 bases not matched to a gene. Germline V gives CDR1 DFQATT, CDR2 SNEGSKA (reference sequence). CDR3 length equals 16 residues. The DNA of the CDR3 is TGCAGTGCTAGGAGTATAGCGGGGGAGAGCACAGATACGCAGTATTTT. Translated: CSARSIAGESTDTQYF.

To note about this clonotype: One base away lies a much larger clone, so this may be a sequencing read error. The chain is built from TRBV2 and TRBJ2-7; D is unclear. Germline CDR1 and CDR2: SNHLY and FYNNEI. Trimming removed 6 bases at V and 0 bases at J, with 3 bases between. CDR3 length: 11 amino acids. The chain's CDR3 is CASRLSYEQYF. The CDR3 DNA sequence: TGTGCCAGCAGGCTCTCCTACGAGCAGTACTTC.

In nucleotides, the CDR3 is TGCGCCAGCAGCTTCGACAGGGACACCGGGGAGCTGTTTTTT. This codes for CASSFDRDTGELFF. The chain recombines TRBV5-1 with TRBJ2-2; TRBD1 aligns across 7 bases. Germline trimming cut 2 bases from V and 3 bases from J; bases unmatched to any gene: 1. Germline-derived CDR1 and CDR2 are SGHRS and YFSETQ. The CDR3 loop spans 14 amino acids.

The chain carries TRBV9 and TRBJ2-1, with D perhaps matching TRBD2 (5 bases). Germline CDR1 reads SGDLS; CDR2 reads YYNGEE. Trimming pared 0 bases from V and 0 bases from J, leaving 7 bases between. This CDR3 has 15 residues. In DNA form, the CDR3 reads TGTGCCAGCAGCGTAGACGGGAACTCCTACAATGAGCAGTTCTTC. Encoded protein: CASSVDGNSYNEQFF.

This chain connects TRBV4-1 to TRBJ1-5; D perhaps matches TRBD1 (5 bases). CDR1 and CDR2 (germline): MGHRA, YSYEKL. V was clipped by 6 bases and J by 0 bases, with 15 bases between them. The CDR3 runs to 16 residues. DNA for the CDR3: TGCGCCAGCAGTAGGGGCGACGGCCATAGCAATCAGCCCCAGCATTTT. Protein: CASSRGDGHSNQPQHF.

The chain carries TRBV3-1 and TRBJ2-1; 8 nucleotides agree with TRBD2. The junction had 9 bases not matched to a gene; V was cut back by 1 base and J by 4 bases. Germline CDR1 LGHDT, CDR2 YNNKEL (reference sequence). The CDR3 consists of 17 residues. The CDR3 sequence: CASSQVSGGAFYNEQFF. The CDR3 nucleotides are TGTGCCAGCAGCCAAGTTTCCGGGGGGGCCTTTTACAATGAGCAGTTCTTC.